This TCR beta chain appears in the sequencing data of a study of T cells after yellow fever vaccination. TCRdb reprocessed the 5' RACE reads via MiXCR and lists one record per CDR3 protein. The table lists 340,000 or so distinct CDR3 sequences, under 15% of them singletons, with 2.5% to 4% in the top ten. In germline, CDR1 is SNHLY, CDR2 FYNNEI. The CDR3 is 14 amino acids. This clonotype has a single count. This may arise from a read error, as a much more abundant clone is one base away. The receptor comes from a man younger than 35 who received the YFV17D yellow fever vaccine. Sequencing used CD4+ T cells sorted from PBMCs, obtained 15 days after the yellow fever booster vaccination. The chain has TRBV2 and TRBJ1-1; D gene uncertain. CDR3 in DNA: TGTGCCAGCAACCCCGGTCAGCAGAACTCTGAAGCTTTCTTT. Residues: CASNPGQQNSEAFF. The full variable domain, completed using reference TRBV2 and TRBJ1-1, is EPEVTQTPSHQVTQMGQEVILRCVPISNHLYFYWYRQILGQKVEFLVSFYNNEISEKSEIFDDQFSVERPDGSNFTLKIRSTKLEDSAMYFCASNPGQQNSEAFFGQGTRLTVV.